This is a list of T cell receptor beta chains from one sample in a study of shared clonotypes between healthy human individuals. Sequencing was performed with immunoSEQ multiplex PCR; in TCRdb, only in-frame clones are kept and a portion is missing. The repertoire holds roughly 95,000 clones, with approximately 51% as singletons. Sequenced sample: PBMCs. These receptors all stem from a woman aged 35 to 49 in good health. Some clones in this sample may be carry-over from other donors' samples. Each CDR3 is given with its conserved first and last residue. The D gene is left open where the match is weak. Where a row states a size, it is once, few, many or the class of an expanded clone; other rows omit it.

D: NA
size: NA
V: TRBV7-8
J: TRBJ2-1
length: 15
DNA: TGTGCCAGCAGCTTAGATCGGACTCACTACAATGAGCAGTTCTTC
CDR3: CASSLDRTHYNEQFF

D: NA
size: NA
V: TRBV10-2
J: TRBJ1-4
length: 15
DNA: TGCGCCAGCAGGAGGGGGACTGCAACTAATGAAAAACTGTTTTTT
CDR3: CASRRGTATNEKLFF

D: NA
size: NA
V: TRBV27
J: TRBJ2-7
length: 14
DNA: TGTGCCAGCAGTTTATCCGGGCCGCTTAACGAGCAGTACTTC
CDR3: CASSLSGPLNEQYF

D: NA
size: NA
V: TRBV5-6
J: TRBJ2-7
length: 14
DNA: TGTGCCAGCAGCTTGTGGGCGTCACAGTACGAGCAGTACTTC
CDR3: CASSLWASQYEQYF

D: NA
size: NA
V: TRBV12-2
J: TRBJ2-7
length: 14
DNA: TGTGCCAGCAGCCCACTGGACAGCCTCTACGAGCAGTACTTC
CDR3: CASSPLDSLYEQYF

D: NA
size: NA
V: TRBV7-9
J: TRBJ1-4
length: 14
DNA: TGTGCCAGCAGCTCAGTCACCCGGTCGGAAAAACTGTTTTTT
CDR3: CASSSVTRSEKLFF

D: TRBD2
size: many
V: TRBV4-2
J: TRBJ2-5
length: 18
DNA: TGTGCCAGCAGCCAGGCGGGACTAGCGGGGCTTGGCGAAGAGACCCAGTACTTC
CDR3: CASSQAGLAGLGEETQYF

D: TRBD1
size: NA
V: TRBV7-9
J: TRBJ1-4
length: 14
DNA: TGTGCCAGCAGCCAGGACAGGGAGGATGAAAAACTGTTTTTT
CDR3: CASSQDREDEKLFF

D: NA
size: NA
V: TRBV30
J: TRBJ1-5
length: 13
DNA: TGTGCCGTCGATCAGGGCCCAGATCAGCCCCAGCATTTT
CDR3: CAVDQGPDQPQHF

D: NA
size: NA
V: TRBV19
J: TRBJ1-2
length: 14
DNA: TGTGCCAGTAGATTCGACCGGGGGGCGGATGGCTACACCTTC
CDR3: CASRFDRGADGYTF

D: TRBD2
size: NA
V: TRBV4-2
J: TRBJ2-1
length: 16
DNA: TGTGCCAGCAGCCAAGATATCGGGAGGGCCTATAATGAGCAGTTCTTC
CDR3: CASSQDIGRAYNEQFF

D: TRBD2
size: few
V: TRBV18
J: TRBJ2-5
length: 17
DNA: TGTGCCAGCTCACCACCGTATGGGACTAGCGGGACGGAGACCCAGTACTTC
CDR3: CASSPPYGTSGTETQYF

D: TRBD2
size: NA
V: TRBV7-2
J: TRBJ2-7
length: 16
DNA: TGTGCCAGCAGCTCCGGACTAGCGGAGAGCGCCTACGAGCAGTACTTC
CDR3: CASSSGLAESAYEQYF

D: TRBD1
size: NA
V: TRBV5-1
J: TRBJ2-2
length: 14
DNA: TGCGCCAGTCGTGGACAGGGTGACACCGGGGAGCTGTTTTTT
CDR3: CASRGQGDTGELFF

D: NA
size: NA
V: TRBV7-9
J: TRBJ2-7
length: 15
DNA: TGTGCCAGCAGCGCACCGGGGCAGCCTTTCTACGAGCAGTACTTC
CDR3: CASSAPGQPFYEQYF

D: NA
size: many
V: TRBV30
J: TRBJ1-1
length: 17
DNA: TGTGCCTGGAGTAGATTCGGTGGATTGCAGGGGAACACTGAAGCTTTCTTT
CDR3: CAWSRFGGLQGNTEAFF

D: NA
size: many
V: TRBV5-1
J: TRBJ1-2
length: 14
DNA: TGCGCCAGCAGCCAAGGGGACTCGAACTATGGCTACACCTTC
CDR3: CASSQGDSNYGYTF

D: NA
size: many
V: TRBV28
J: TRBJ1-1
length: 14
DNA: TGTGCCAGCACAAGCTTACCTTTGAACACTGAAGCTTTCTTT
CDR3: CASTSLPLNTEAFF

D: NA
size: many
V: TRBV10-3
J: TRBJ2-1
length: 13
DNA: TGTGCCATCAGTATCGGTGATCCGAATGAGCAGTTCTTC
CDR3: CAISIGDPNEQFF

D: NA
size: few
V: TRBV19
J: TRBJ2-7
length: 14
DNA: TGTGCCAGTAGTCCCTCGCGGTCTGGATACGAGCAGTACTTC
CDR3: CASSPSRSGYEQYF

D: NA
size: NA
V: TRBV19
J: TRBJ2-6
length: 13
DNA: TGTGCCAGTAGTATCCAGGGCCGCCCCGTCCTGACTTTC
CDR3: CASSIQGRPVLTF

D: TRBD2
size: NA
V: TRBV7-9
J: TRBJ2-7
length: 12
DNA: TGTGCCAGCAGCCCCTCGGGACTAGGTCTGTACTTC
CDR3: CASSPSGLGLYF

D: NA
size: NA
V: TRBV29-1
J: TRBJ2-5
length: 13
DNA: TGCAGCGTTGCTCCCAGGGCCCCAGAGACCCAGTACTTC
CDR3: CSVAPRAPETQYF

D: NA
size: NA
V: TRBV4-2
J: TRBJ1-6
length: 17
DNA: TGTGCCAGCAGCCAAGATTTAGTGTTGAGCCGCAATTCACCCCTCCACTTT
CDR3: CASSQDLVLSRNSPLHF

D: NA
size: few
V: TRBV21-1
J: TRBJ1-2
length: 13
DNA: TGTGCCAGCAGCAAGTCGGACAGTGGCGGCTACACCTTC
CDR3: CASSKSDSGGYTF

D: NA
size: NA
V: TRBV6-5
J: TRBJ2-3
length: 15
DNA: TGTGCCAGCAGTTACTCGAAAGGGAGCACAGATACGCAGTATTTT
CDR3: CASSYSKGSTDTQYF

D: NA
size: few
V: TRBV7-9
J: TRBJ2-2
length: 14
DNA: TGTGCCAGCAGCTTTTTCAGTGACACCGGGGAGCTGTTTTTT
CDR3: CASSFFSDTGELFF

D: NA
size: NA
V: TRBV4-2
J: TRBJ2-5
length: 12
DNA: TGTGCCAGCAGCCAAGAGGGTGAGACCCAGTACTTC
CDR3: CASSQEGETQYF

D: TRBD1
size: few
V: TRBV19
J: TRBJ1-2
length: 18
DNA: TGTGCCAGTAGTATATCCGTCAGAAGGACAGGAGCCTCCTATGGCTACACCTTC
CDR3: CASSISVRRTGASYGYTF

D: NA
size: few
V: TRBV18
J: TRBJ1-1
length: 14
DNA: TGTGCCAGCTCACCGGAGAGGGCGGTCACTGAAGCTTTCTTT
CDR3: CASSPERAVTEAFF

D: NA
size: NA
V: TRBV18
J: TRBJ1-1
length: 15
DNA: TGTGCCAGCTCAACAGAGGGGGTGGGGAACACTGAAGCTTTCTTT
CDR3: CASSTEGVGNTEAFF

D: NA
size: NA
V: TRBV7-2
J: TRBJ2-3
length: 15
DNA: TGTGCCAGCAGCTTAGCTCAGAAAACGGGAGATACGCAGTATTTT
CDR3: CASSLAQKTGDTQYF

D: TRBD1
size: NA
V: TRBV27
J: TRBJ1-1
length: 14
DNA: TGTGCCAGCAGTAGGACAGGTGGGTACACTGAAGCTTTCTTT
CDR3: CASSRTGGYTEAFF

D: NA
size: many
V: TRBV27
J: TRBJ2-7
length: 13
DNA: TGTGCCAGCAAGGGGCAGGGTTTGTACGAGCAGTACTTC
CDR3: CASKGQGLYEQYF

D: NA
size: NA
V: TRBV6-5
J: TRBJ2-2
length: 15
DNA: TGTGCCAGCAGTTACTCGGGAGCGGACACCGGGGAGCTGTTTTTT
CDR3: CASSYSGADTGELFF

D: TRBD1
size: NA
V: TRBV9
J: TRBJ2-1
length: 16
DNA: TGTGCCAGCAGCGCAAGTTCTACAGGGGGCAGGGGGGAGCAGTTCTTC
CDR3: CASSASSTGGRGEQFF

D: NA
size: medium-sized
V: TRBV5-6
J: TRBJ1-2
length: 15
DNA: TGTGCCAGCAGCTTGGCCGACAGTTACCACTATGGCTACACCTTC
CDR3: CASSLADSYHYGYTF